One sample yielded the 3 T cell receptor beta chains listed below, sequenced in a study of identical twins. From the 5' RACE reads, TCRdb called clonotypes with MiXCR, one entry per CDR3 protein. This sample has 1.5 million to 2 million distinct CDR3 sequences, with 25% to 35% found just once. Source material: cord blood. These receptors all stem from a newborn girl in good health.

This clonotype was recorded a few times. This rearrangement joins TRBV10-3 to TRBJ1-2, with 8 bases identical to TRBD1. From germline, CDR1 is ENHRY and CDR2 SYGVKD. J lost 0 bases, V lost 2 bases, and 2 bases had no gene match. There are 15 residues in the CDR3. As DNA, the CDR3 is TGTGCCATCAGTGAGCAGGGGGCCTCTAACTATGGCTACACCTTC. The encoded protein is CAISEQGASNYGYTF.

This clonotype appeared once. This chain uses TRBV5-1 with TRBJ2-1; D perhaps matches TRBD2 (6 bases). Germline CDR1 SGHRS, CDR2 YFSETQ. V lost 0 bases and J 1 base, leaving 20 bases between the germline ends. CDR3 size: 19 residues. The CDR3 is CASSLGVIDREKSYNEQFF. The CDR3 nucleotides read TGCGCCAGCAGCTTGGGAGTAATTGACCGGGAGAAGTCCTACAATGAGCAGTTCTTC. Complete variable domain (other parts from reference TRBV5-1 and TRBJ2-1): KAGVTQTPRYLIKTRGQQVTLSCSPISGHRSVSWYQQTPGQGLQFLFEYFSETQRNKGNFPGRFSGRQFSNSRSEMNVSTLELGDSALYLCASSLGVIDREKSYNEQFFGPGTRLTVL.

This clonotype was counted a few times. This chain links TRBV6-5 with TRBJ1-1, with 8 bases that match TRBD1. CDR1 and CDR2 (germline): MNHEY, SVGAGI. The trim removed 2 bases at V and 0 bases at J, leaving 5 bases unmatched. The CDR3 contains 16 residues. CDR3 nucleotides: TGTGCCAGCAGTTACGGGGCGGGACAGGTGAACACTGAAGCTTTCTTT. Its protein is CASSYGAGQVNTEAFF.